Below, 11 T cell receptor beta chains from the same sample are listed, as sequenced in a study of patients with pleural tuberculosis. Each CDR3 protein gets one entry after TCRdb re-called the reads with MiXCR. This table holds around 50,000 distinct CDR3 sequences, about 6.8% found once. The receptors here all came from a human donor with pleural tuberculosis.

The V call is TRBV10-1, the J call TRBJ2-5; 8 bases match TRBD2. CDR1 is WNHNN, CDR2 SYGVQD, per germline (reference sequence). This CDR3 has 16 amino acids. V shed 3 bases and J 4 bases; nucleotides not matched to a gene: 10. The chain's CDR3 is CASSDQLAAGRETQYF. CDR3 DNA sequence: TGCGCCAGCAGTGACCAACTAGCGGCGGGGAGAGAGACCCAGTACTTC.

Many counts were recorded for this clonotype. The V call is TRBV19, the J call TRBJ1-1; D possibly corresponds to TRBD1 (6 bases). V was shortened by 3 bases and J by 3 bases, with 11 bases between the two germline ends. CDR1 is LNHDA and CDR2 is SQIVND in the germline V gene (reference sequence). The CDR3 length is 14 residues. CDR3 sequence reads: CASSIYREDTEAFF. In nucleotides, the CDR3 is TGTGCCAGTAGTATCTACAGGGAGGACACTGAAGCTTTCTTT.

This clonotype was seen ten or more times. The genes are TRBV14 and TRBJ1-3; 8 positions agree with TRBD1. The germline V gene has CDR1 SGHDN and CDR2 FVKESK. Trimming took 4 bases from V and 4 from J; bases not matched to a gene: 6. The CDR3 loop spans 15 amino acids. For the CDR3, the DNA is TGTGCCAGCAGCCCGGACAGGGTGCACGGAAACACCATATATTTT. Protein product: CASSPDRVHGNTIYF.

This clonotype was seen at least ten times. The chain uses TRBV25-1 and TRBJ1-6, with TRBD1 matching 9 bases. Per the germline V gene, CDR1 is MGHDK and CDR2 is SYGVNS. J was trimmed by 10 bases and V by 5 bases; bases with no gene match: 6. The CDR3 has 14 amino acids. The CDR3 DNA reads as TGTGCCAGCAGTAGGGGACAGGGCGGCTCACCCCTCCACTTT. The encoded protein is CASSRGQGGSPLHF.

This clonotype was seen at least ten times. For the CDR3, the DNA is TGTGCCAGCAGTTTAACTCGGTTACAAGAGACCCAGTACTTC. Translated: CASSLTRLQETQYF. The V gene is TRBV28, the J gene TRBJ2-5, with D unresolved. Germline CDR1 reads MDHEN; CDR2 reads SYDVKM. V shed 2 bases and J shed 2 bases, with 9 bases lying between them. CDR3 length equals 14 residues.

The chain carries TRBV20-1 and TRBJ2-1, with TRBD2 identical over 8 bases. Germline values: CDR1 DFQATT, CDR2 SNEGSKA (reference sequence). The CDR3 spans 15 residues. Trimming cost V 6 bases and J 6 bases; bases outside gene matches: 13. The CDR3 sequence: CSAGLGLSSLNEQFF. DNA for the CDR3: TGCAGTGCGGGACTAGGTCTAAGCTCCCTCAATGAGCAGTTCTTC.

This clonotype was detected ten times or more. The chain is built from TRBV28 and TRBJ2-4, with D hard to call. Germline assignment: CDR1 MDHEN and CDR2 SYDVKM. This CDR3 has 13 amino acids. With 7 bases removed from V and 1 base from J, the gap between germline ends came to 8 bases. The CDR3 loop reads CASKSGAKNIQYF. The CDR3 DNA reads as TGTGCCAGCAAGTCTGGGGCCAAAAACATTCAGTACTTC. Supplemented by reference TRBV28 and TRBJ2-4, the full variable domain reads DVKVTQSSRYLVKRTGEKVFLECVQDMDHENMFWYRQDPGLGLRLIYFSYDVKMKEKGDIPEGYSVSREKKERFSLILESASTNQTSMYLCASKSGAKNIQYFGAGTRLSVL.

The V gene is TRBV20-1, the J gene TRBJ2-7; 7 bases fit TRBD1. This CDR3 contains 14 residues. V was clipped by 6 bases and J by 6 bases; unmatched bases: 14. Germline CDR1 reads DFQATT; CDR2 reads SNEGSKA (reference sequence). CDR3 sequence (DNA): TGCAGTGCGGACGCCGGGACAGCGACCCCCGAGCAGTACTTC. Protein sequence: CSADAGTATPEQYF.

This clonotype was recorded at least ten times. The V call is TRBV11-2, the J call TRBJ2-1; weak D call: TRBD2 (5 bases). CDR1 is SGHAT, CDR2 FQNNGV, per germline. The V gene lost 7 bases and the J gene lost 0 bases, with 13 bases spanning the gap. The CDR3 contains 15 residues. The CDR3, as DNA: TGTGCCAGCACGCTAGCTATAACCTCCTACAATGAGCAGTTCTTC. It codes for CASTLAITSYNEQFF.

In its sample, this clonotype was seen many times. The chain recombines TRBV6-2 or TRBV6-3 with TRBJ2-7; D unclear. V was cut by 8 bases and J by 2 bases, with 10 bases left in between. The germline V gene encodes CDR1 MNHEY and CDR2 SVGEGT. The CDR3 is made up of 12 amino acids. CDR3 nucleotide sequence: TGTGCCAGCGGCGGATTCCCCTACGAGCAGTACTTC. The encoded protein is CASGGFPYEQYF.

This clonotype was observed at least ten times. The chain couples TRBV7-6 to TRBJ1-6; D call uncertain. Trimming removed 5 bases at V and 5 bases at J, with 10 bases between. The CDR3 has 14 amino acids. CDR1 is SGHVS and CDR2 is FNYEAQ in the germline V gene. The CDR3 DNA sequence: TGTGCCAGCAGCCTCGGACGGAATAATTCACCCCTCCACTTT. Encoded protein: CASSLGRNNSPLHF.